This TCR beta chain was captured in a study of CD8+ T cells in alopecia areata. Study results and caveats: Within the top 100, expanded CD8+ clones significantly decreased with tofacitinib, as did scalp clonality.

With respect to this clone: Its antigen is as yet unknown.

Germline-derived CDR1 and CDR2 are MNHNS and SASEGT. This CDR3 region has 12 residues. V lost 9 bases and J 2 bases, leaving 10 bases between the germline ends. Treatment in this sample: oral pan-JAK inhibitor, 5-10 mg twice daily. Cell sorting on a FACSAria was used to separate CD4+ and CD8+ T cells from the PBMCs. Extraction of RNA preceded its reverse transcription into cDNA, which served as the sequencing template. Assay: immunoSEQ multiplex PCR; the TCRdb copy retains only in-frame clones and omits some. The table shows around 200,000 clones, with about three fifths occurring only once. The clonotype originates from a human donor with alopecia areata. V gene TRBV6-1 combines with J gene TRBJ1-1; D unclear. This sample comprised CD8+ T cells sorted from blood, obtained at week 24, from a patient treated with tofacitinib. The DNA for the CDR3 is TGTGCCAGTCCAAGGGCCAACACTGAAGCTTTCTTT. The encoded protein is CASPRANTEAFF.